This is a list of T cell receptor beta chains from one sample in a study of T cell changes during pregnancy in multiple sclerosis. Profiling relied on immunoSEQ multiplex PCR, and the TCRdb table lists in-frame clones only, not all of them. There are about 80,000 clones in the sample; around 92% occur only once, and 2.5% to 3% lies in the top ten. The sequencing here drew on peripheral blood, taken before pregnancy. These receptors were collected from a female donor with multiple sclerosis, enrolled in a pregnancy study. CDR3s leave out the opening cysteine and the closing phenylalanine or tryptophan.

V gene: TRBV7-9
CDR3 protein: ASSRPSGSKGEQY

V gene: TRBV28
CDR3 protein: ASNQKTSGGNEQF

V gene: TRBV5-1
CDR3 protein: ASSVGTPLPGELF

V gene: TRBV2
CDR3 protein: ASSEQTVTRGEQF

V gene: TRBV5-1
CDR3 protein: ASSLDGGRGTEAF

V gene: TRBV11-2
CDR3 protein: ASSLGLSSGKNEQF

V gene: TRBV7-8
CDR3 protein: ASSHDSGINYEQY

V gene: TRBV5-4
CDR3 protein: ASSLGPNLADTQY

V gene: TRBV9
CDR3 protein: ASSVGAGANVLT

V gene: TRBV28
CDR3 protein: ASSSGQGGVNIQY

V gene: TRBV9
CDR3 protein: ASSAGTGYNKETQY

V gene: TRBV2
CDR3 protein: ASRQIGGTDTQY

V gene: TRBV30
CDR3 protein: AWSVLGPEANYGYT

V gene: TRBV5-1
CDR3 protein: ASSLSQGVGETQY

V gene: TRBV19
CDR3 protein: ASSKGASFTYEQY

V gene: TRBV15
CDR3 protein: ATSSSRVEQY

V gene: TRBV6-5
CDR3 protein: ASSWTSGRGEQY

V gene: TRBV28
CDR3 protein: ASSLEGQDYEQY

V gene: TRBV27
CDR3 protein: ASSATRYPSTDTQY

V gene: TRBV19
CDR3 protein: ASSETGGNEQY

V gene: TRBV4-2
CDR3 protein: ASSQEPGGLARDEQF

V gene: TRBV5-1
CDR3 protein: ASSLTVDYGYEQY

V gene: TRBV30
CDR3 protein: AWSVGTGGGTDTQY

V gene: TRBV7-2
CDR3 protein: ASSLLGPGEQY

V gene: TRBV11-2
CDR3 protein: ASSLTGGNEQF

V gene: TRBV11-2
CDR3 protein: ASSLGGGSGTYEQY

V gene: TRBV7-3
CDR3 protein: ASSLDYFNEQF

V gene: TRBV5-1
CDR3 protein: ASSPGSGQETQY

V gene: TRBV14
CDR3 protein: ASSQGPLGAGAGDTQY

V gene: TRBV6-5
CDR3 protein: ASRSDRAEAF

V gene: TRBV18
CDR3 protein: ASSPPTGTTYNEQF

V gene: TRBV4-3
CDR3 protein: ASSQGGPQRVYNEQF

V gene: TRBV5-1
CDR3 protein: ASSLEPGQGTDTQY